These 27 T cell receptor beta chains were all obtained from the same sample, sequenced in a study of PD-1 blockade in classical Hodgkin lymphoma (dated by TCRdb to 2020 to 2022). The library was produced with the immunoSEQ multiplex PCR assay. TCRdb took over this immuneACCESS table, retaining in-frame rearrangements with V and J assigned. Such tables are incomplete; in checked studies, under half of the missing clones stem from an unresolved V gene, and the remainder is unexplained. This sample has 46,000 or so clones in its table, and about 73% of those were observed once. Of the sample, 9.5% to 12% falls within the top ten clones. The meaning of the sample's time point label: cycle 1 day 1 (C1D1), immediately before nivolumab initiation. Every trial patient had relapsed after autologous stem cell transplantation, and cohorts A, B and C differed in prior brentuximab vedotin exposure. This specimen consisted of peripheral blood mononuclear cells (PBMCs), obtained at baseline. Receptors originate from a human donor with classical Hodgkin lymphoma.

This chain uses TRBV7-9 with TRBJ2-1; D is perhaps TRBD1 (6 bases). Trimming stripped 1 base from V and 7 bases from J, with 23 bases between. Germline CDR1 and CDR2: SEHNR and FQNEAQ (reference sequence). This CDR3 is built from 18 residues. This CDR3 is CASSLGGPFRLERNEQFF. CDR3 nucleotide sequence: TGTGCCAGCAGCTTAGGGGGGCCCTTTAGACTTGAGAGAAATGAGCAGTTCTTC.

This clone was detected only a few times. This chain uses TRBV2 with TRBJ2-7; D not certain. CDR1 and CDR2 from the germline V gene are SNHLY and FYNNEI. Deletions cut 3 bases from V and 4 bases from J, with 10 bases between. The CDR3 is 13 residues long. CDR3 loop: CASSDSARYEQYF. Here the CDR3 DNA reads TGTGCCAGCAGTGACTCGGCTAGGTACGAGCAGTACTTC.

The V call is TRBV28, the J call TRBJ2-7, with D perhaps matching TRBD1 or TRBD2 (7 bases each). Germline V gene sequence: CDR1 MDHEN, CDR2 SYDVKM. V lost 6 bases to trimming and J lost 2 bases, with 11 bases between them. The CDR3 extends over 13 amino acids. The CDR3 is CASRTGRAYEQYF. DNA for the CDR3: TGTGCCAGCAGGACAGGGAGGGCCTACGAGCAGTACTTC. Based on the CDR3 plus reference TRBV28 and TRBJ2-7, the full variable domain is DVKVTQSSRYLVKRTGEKVFLECVQDMDHENMFWYRQDPGLGLRLIYFSYDVKMKEKGDIPEGYSVSREKKERFSLILESASTNQTSMYLCASRTGRAYEQYFGPGTRLTVT.

This clone was recorded a few times. V gene TRBV30 combines with J gene TRBJ2-7; D gene ambiguous. Trimming stripped 5 bases from V and 6 bases from J, with 17 bases between. CDR1 GTSNPN and CDR2 SVGIG come from the germline V gene (reference sequence). This CDR3 spans 13 amino acids. The CDR3 loop is CAWAPLGSGEQYF. The DNA of the CDR3 is TGTGCCTGGGCCCCTCTAGGATCTGGCGAGCAGTACTTC.

This chain joins TRBV7-6 and TRBJ1-1; 9 bases are a match to TRBD1. V was clipped by 4 bases and J by 4 bases; unmatched bases: 4. This CDR3 is 14 amino acids long. CDR1 is SGHVS, CDR2 FNYEAQ, per germline. CDR3 nucleotides: TGTGCCAGCAGCTCCTCGGACAGGGGCACTGAAGCTTTCTTT. Translating it yields CASSSSDRGTEAFF.

The chain joins TRBV12-5 to TRBJ2-5; weak D call: TRBD1 (5 bases). The CDR3 sequence is 11 residues long. Trimming shortened V by 2 bases and J by 7 bases, and 5 bases separated the two germline ends. Per the germline V gene, CDR1 is LGHNT and CDR2 is FRNRAP. The DNA of the CDR3 is TGTGCTAGTGGTTTGACAGGGACCCAGTACTTC. It encodes CASGLTGTQYF.

The V call is TRBV19, the J call TRBJ1-5; D not resolved. Trimming shortened V by 2 bases and J by 0 bases, and 11 bases separated the two germline ends. Germline CDR1 LNHDA, CDR2 SQIVND (reference sequence). CDR3 length: 16 residues. CDR3: CASSINAGTSNQPQHF. The DNA for the CDR3 is TGTGCCAGTAGTATAAACGCAGGAACTAGCAATCAGCCCCAGCATTTT.

This clone is termed medium-sized. The chain joins TRBV9 to TRBJ2-7; either TRBD1 or TRBD2 may supply D (6 bases each). Germline V gives CDR1 SGDLS, CDR2 YYNGEE. The V end was cut by 0 bases, the J end by 3 bases, with 13 bases between. This CDR3 is built from 15 residues. Here the CDR3 reads CASSVDGGGGYEQYF. CDR3 DNA: TGTGCCAGCAGCGTAGACGGCGGAGGGGGCTACGAGCAGTACTTC.

The chain combines TRBV5-1 with TRBJ2-1; D gene uncertain. V dropped 0 bases and J dropped 12 bases, with 10 bases sitting between them. From germline, CDR1 is SGHRS and CDR2 YFSETQ. CDR3 length: 12 amino acids. CDR3 nucleotide sequence: TGCGCCAGCAGCTTGGAATTGGGTCCGCAGTTCTTC. Its protein product is CASSLELGPQFF.

The rearrangement links TRBV7-9 to TRBJ1-1; D is uncertain. CDR1 and CDR2 from the germline V gene are SEHNR and FQNEAQ (reference sequence). V lost 3 bases, J lost 6 bases, and 14 bases lay in between. The CDR3 has 14 amino acids. Here the CDR3 DNA reads TGTGCCAGCAGCTTCGCTGCTCCGATCCCTGAAGCTTTCTTT. Protein sequence: CASSFAAPIPEAFF.

This chain connects TRBV6-5 to TRBJ1-1, with D uncertain. The CDR3 has 13 residues. Germline values: CDR1 MNHEY, CDR2 SVGAGI. V lost 6 bases and J lost 4, with 12 bases in between. The CDR3 DNA reads TGTGCCAGCAGGGAGGACGGTAGCACTGAAGCTTTCTTT. Translation: CASREDGSTEAFF.

This clone was recorded once. V usage is TRBV28 and J usage is TRBJ1-2, with a possible D match to TRBD1 (5 bases). V lost 3 bases, J lost 3 bases, and 14 bases lay in between. In germline, CDR1 is MDHEN, CDR2 SYDVKM. This CDR3 region has 15 residues. Here the CDR3 DNA reads TGTGCCAGCAGTTTTGGACAAGATTTTTACTATGGCTACACCTTC. It is translated as CASSFGQDFYYGYTF.

V and J are TRBV2 and TRBJ1-2, with TRBD1 matching over 7 bases. CDR3 size: 15 residues. Trimming at V came to 3 bases and at J to 5 bases, leaving 9 bases not matched to a gene. CDR1 and CDR2 (germline): SNHLY, FYNNEI. The DNA of the CDR3 is TGTGCCAGCAGTGATAAGAAGGGGGCCCCTTATGGCTACACCTTC. It encodes CASSDKKGAPYGYTF.

The gene calls are TRBV5-1 and TRBJ2-2; D remains unclear. Trimming removed 3 bases at V and 0 bases at J, with 9 bases between. CDR3 length equals 15 residues. CDR1 SGHRS and CDR2 YFSETQ come from the germline V gene. CDR3 in amino acids: CASSWAAANTGELFF. The CDR3 nucleotides read TGCGCCAGCAGCTGGGCGGCAGCGAACACCGGGGAGCTGTTTTTT.

The chain employs TRBV5-1 and TRBJ2-1; D is unresolved. CDR1 is SGHRS, CDR2 YFSETQ, per germline. The CDR3 extends over 13 amino acids. Trimming pared 1 base from V and 5 bases from J, leaving 7 bases between. The DNA for the CDR3 is TGCGCCAGCAGCTTGAGGGTGAACAATGAGCAGTTCTTC. This gives the protein CASSLRVNNEQFF.

V usage is TRBV19 and J usage is TRBJ2-3; a weak D match, TRBD1 (5 bases). The CDR3 is 14 amino acids. Trimming cost V 2 bases and J 7 bases, with 13 bases left between them. The germline V gene has CDR1 LNHDA and CDR2 SQIVND (reference sequence). The DNA for the CDR3 is TGTGCCAGTAGTATATCAGGGATGGGGAATACGCAGTATTTT. Translated: CASSISGMGNTQYF.

The J gene is TRBJ2-5, the V gene TRBV5-1; D gene unclear. V was cut by 0 bases and J by 8 bases, with 14 bases left in between. The germline CDR1 and CDR2 sequences are SGHRS and YFSETQ. This CDR3 has 14 amino acids. The CDR3 loop reads CASSLAVAPGTQYF. CDR3 DNA: TGCGCCAGCAGCTTGGCCGTAGCCCCAGGTACCCAGTACTTC.

This clone turned up a few times. This rearrangement joins TRBV27 to TRBJ2-7, with 12 bases lining up with TRBD2. Trimming took 4 bases from V and 10 from J; bases not matched to a gene: 11. Germline-derived CDR1 and CDR2 are MNHEY and SMNVEV (reference sequence). This CDR3 is 15 amino acids long. The CDR3: CASSSLLAGGPLQYF. The CDR3 DNA follows: TGTGCCAGCAGTTCACTTCTAGCGGGGGGGCCGCTTCAGTACTTC.

The chain couples TRBV7-9 to TRBJ2-7, with TRBD2 matching 12 bases. J gave up 5 bases and V 4 bases, and 9 bases lay outside the gene matches. The CDR3 length is 16 residues. Germline values: CDR1 SEHNR, CDR2 FQNEAQ (reference sequence). The CDR3 reads CASSSLAGGPGDEQYF. The CDR3 DNA follows: TGTGCCAGCAGCTCCCTAGCGGGAGGGCCGGGAGACGAGCAGTACTTC.

The rearrangement links TRBV6-5 to TRBJ1-2; a weak D match, TRBD1 (6 bases). V shed 6 bases and J shed 0 bases, with 11 bases lying between them. Germline CDR1 reads MNHEY; CDR2 reads SVGAGI. This CDR3 region has 14 residues. In DNA, the CDR3 is TGTGCCAGCAGACAGGGAACGGCTAACTATGGCTACACCTTC. Translation gives CASRQGTANYGYTF.

The chain's CDR3 is CASSLYSSGAEQFF. The CDR3 coding sequence is TGTGCCAGCAGTTTATATTCTAGCGGGGCCGAGCAGTTCTTC. The V call is TRBV27, the J call TRBJ2-1; TRBD2 matches 9 bases. V was clipped by 1 base and J by 10 bases; unmatched bases: 5. Germline CDR1 is MNHEY and CDR2 is SMNVEV (reference sequence). This CDR3 comprises 14 residues.

The CDR3: CASSYFDHEQYF. The CDR3 nucleotides read TGTGCCAGCAGCTACTTCGACCACGAGCAGTACTTC. The chain recombines TRBV5-5 with TRBJ2-7; no firm D call. Germline V lookup: CDR1 SGHKS, CDR2 YYEKEE (reference sequence). The length of the CDR3 is 12 residues. Trimming removed 3 bases from V and 5 bases from J, with 9 bases in between.

This chain joins TRBV19 and TRBJ1-5; D uncertain. Germline assignment: CDR1 LNHDA and CDR2 SQIVND (reference sequence). The CDR3 contains 17 residues. V was clipped by 7 bases and J by 3 bases, with 22 bases between them. CDR3 in amino acids: CASNGLATLLLNQPQHF. The CDR3 region has the DNA TGTGCCAGTAATGGACTTGCCACCCTTCTTCTCAATCAGCCCCAGCATTTT. Variable domain in full (rest from reference TRBV19 and TRBJ1-5): DGGITQSPKYLFRKEGQNVTLSCEQNLNHDAMYWYRQDPGQGLRLIYYSQIVNDFQKGDIAEGYSVSREKKESFPLTVTSAQKNPTAFYLCASNGLATLLLNQPQHFGDGTRLSIL.

The V call is TRBV2, the J call TRBJ1-5; TRBD1 agrees at 9 bases. The germline V gene encodes CDR1 SNHLY and CDR2 FYNNEI. V was pared by 7 bases and J by 4 bases, with 20 bases of the junction left unmatched. This CDR3 spans 19 amino acids. In DNA, the CDR3 is TGTGCCAGCACCGGCAGAGGACAGGGGACTCGGCTGGGAAATCAGCCCCAGCATTTT. Protein sequence: CASTGRGQGTRLGNQPQHF.

The rearrangement uses TRBV2 and TRBJ1-1; TRBD1 aligns across 7 bases. The CDR3 has 14 residues. Germline V CDR1 and CDR2: SNHLY, FYNNEI. V lost 3 bases, J lost 4 bases, and 5 bases stayed unmatched. The CDR3 is CASSEGRGITEAFF. For the CDR3, the DNA is TGTGCCAGCAGTGAGGGCAGGGGGATCACTGAAGCTTTCTTT.

The V call is TRBV27, the J call TRBJ2-3, with D perhaps matching TRBD2 (6 bases). The length of the CDR3 is 17 residues. CDR1 and CDR2 from the germline V gene are MNHEY and SMNVEV (reference sequence). Trimming took 7 bases from V and 3 from J, leaving 23 bases between them. The CDR3 sequence: CASTLLWGLSKTDTQYF. The CDR3 bases are TGTGCCAGCACCTTACTCTGGGGACTTTCAAAGACAGATACGCAGTATTTT.

V gene TRBV18 combines with J gene TRBJ2-7; 10 bases align to TRBD2. This CDR3 contains 14 residues. V trimming: 3 bases; J trimming: 4 bases; junction bases outside the gene matches: 3. CDR1 KGHSH and CDR2 LQKENI come from the germline V gene. The CDR3 bases are TGTGCCAGCTCACCGGGACTAGCGACTTACGAGCAGTACTTC. It codes for CASSPGLATYEQYF.